The 13 T cell receptor beta chains below were found in one sample sequenced in a study of regulatory T cells in long-lasting Graves disease. Investigators prepared the TCR beta libraries by applying iRepertoire HTBI primers and Arm-PCR of CDR3 regions. TCRdb itself ran the multiplex PCR reads through MiXCR, one entry per CDR3 protein. This sample yields roughly 500,000 distinct CDR3 sequences, of which approximately 13% are seen a single time; over 7.5% belongs to the top ten. Time point in this sample: newly diagnosed GD, antithyroid drugs for less than 3 months. From RNA extracted from PBMCs, the TCR library was made. These data are also associated with another study on T cells in Graves' hyperthyroidism and ophthalmopathy.

The sequenced sample was peripheral blood mononuclear cells (PBMCs), obtained at new diagnosis, from a patient treated with antithyroid drugs. These receptors all come from a man in his thirties or forties with Graves disease.

This clonotype was recorded at least ten times. This rearrangement joins TRBV27 to TRBJ2-5, with 10 nucleotides matching TRBD1. CDR3 size: 15 residues. CDR1 is MNHEY and CDR2 is SMNVEV in the germline V gene (reference sequence). V shed 2 bases, J shed 5 bases, and the junction held 5 bases outside the gene matches. This chain's CDR3 is CASSLGGQGLETQYF. Written as DNA, the CDR3 is TGTGCCAGCAGTTTAGGGGGACAGGGGCTGGAGACCCAGTACTTC.

Comments on this clonotype: A read error is likely, as this CDR3 ends without the conserved phenylalanine or tryptophan. The chain uses TRBV19 and TRBJ2-2; D is unclear. Per the germline V gene, CDR1 is LNHDA and CDR2 is SQIVND (reference sequence). This CDR3 is 15 amino acids long. Trimming stripped 6 bases from V and 0 bases from J, with 11 bases between. CDR3: CASSIGSPNTGELFS. CDR3 sequence (DNA): TGTGCCAGTAGCATTGGAAGCCCGAACACCGGGGAGCTGTTTTCT.

There are many counts of this clonotype. The chain uses TRBV3-1 and TRBJ2-5; TRBD1 matches 11 bases. Unmatched junction bases numbered 2, after V lost 1 base and J lost 10 bases. Germline values: CDR1 LGHDT, CDR2 YNNKEL (reference sequence). This CDR3 is built from 13 residues. The CDR3 bases are TGTGCCAGCAGCCAAGGGACAGGGGGCATCCAGTACTTC. Its translation: CASSQGTGGIQYF.

The table lists this clonotype with many counts. The genes are TRBV20-1 and TRBJ2-1, with 8 bases that match TRBD1. The germline V gene encodes CDR1 DFQATT and CDR2 SNEGSKA (reference sequence). The CDR3 covers 15 residues. V lost 6 bases to trimming and J lost 8 bases; unmatched junction nucleotides: 15. CDR3 DNA sequence: TGCAGTGCCGCAGACAGGGGAAAGGACCAGGATGAGCAGTTCTTC. This gives the protein CSAADRGKDQDEQFF.

This clonotype was detected only a few times. This sequence joins TRBV11-2 and TRBJ2-5; 7 nucleotides line up with TRBD2. Losses at the gene ends were 2 bases for V and 4 bases for J; bases not matched to a gene: 7. Germline V gene sequence: CDR1 SGHAT, CDR2 FQNNGV. The CDR3 is 15 amino acids. CDR3: CASSLWSGVGETQYF. The CDR3 nucleotides are TGTGCCAGCAGCTTATGGAGCGGGGTAGGAGAGACCCAGTACTTC. Based on the CDR3 plus reference TRBV11-2 and TRBJ2-5, the full variable domain is EAGVAQSPRYKIIEKRQSVAFWCNPISGHATLYWYQQILGQGPKLLIQFQNNGVVDDSQLPKDRFSAERLKGVDSTLKIQPAKLEDSAVYLCASSLWSGVGETQYFGPGTRLLVL.

At least ten counts were recorded for this clonotype. This chain connects TRBV12-3 or TRBV12-4 to TRBJ1-5; D uncertain. This CDR3 is built from 12 residues. Trimming took 6 bases from V and 6 from J, leaving 9 bases between them. Here the CDR3 reads CASSPWGQPQHF. The CDR3 nucleotides are TGTGCCAGCAGCCCTTGGGGTCAGCCCCAGCATTTT.

This clonotype was counted at least ten times. This chain connects TRBV12-3 or TRBV12-4 to TRBJ2-7; perhaps TRBD2 as D (5 bases). This CDR3 is 15 amino acids long. Trimming pared 6 bases from V and 6 bases from J, leaving 21 bases between. CDR3 nucleotides: TGTGCCAGCAGGTCGCCAGAGGGCTTATTTGGCGAGCAGTACTTC. Its translation: CASRSPEGLFGEQYF.

This clonotype was found many times. V and J are TRBV3-1 and TRBJ1-2; D perhaps matches TRBD1 (5 bases). Trimming cost V 0 bases and J 4 bases, with 12 bases left between them. Germline V gene sequence: CDR1 LGHDT, CDR2 YNNKEL (reference sequence). This CDR3 is 15 amino acids long. As DNA, the CDR3 is TGTGCCAGCAGCCAAGAAAGGAAGGGACTCTATGGCTACACCTTC. Translated: CASSQERKGLYGYTF.

This clonotype was recorded a few times. The V call is TRBV27, the J call TRBJ1-4; no reliable D call. The V end was cut by 5 bases, the J end by 4 bases, with 11 bases between. Germline V lookup: CDR1 MNHEY, CDR2 SMNVEV (reference sequence). CDR3 length: 14 amino acids. CDR3 bases: TGTGCCAGCAGTGTCTCAGGCTTTAATGAAAAACTGTTTTTT. As protein: CASSVSGFNEKLFF.

This clonotype was found many times. The chain joins TRBV20-1 to TRBJ2-7; a possible D gene is TRBD2 (5 bases). Germline CDR1 and CDR2: DFQATT and SNEGSKA (reference sequence). V dropped 3 bases and J dropped 7 bases, with 13 bases sitting between them. The length of the CDR3 is 12 residues. CDR3 nucleotide sequence: TGCAGTGCTAGCGAGACCTCGGGGGAGCAGTACTTC. This codes for CSASETSGEQYF.

This clonotype was counted ten times or more. The V call is TRBV10-3, the J call TRBJ2-7; 11 bases agree with TRBD2. J gave up 3 bases and V 9 bases, and 4 bases lay outside the gene matches. Looked up from germline, CDR1 is ENHRY and CDR2 is SYGVKD. The CDR3 loop spans 13 amino acids. In DNA form, the CDR3 reads TGTGCCATACTAGCGGGGGCCGGCTACGAGCAGTACTTC. It codes for CAILAGAGYEQYF.

This clonotype was counted many times. The chain joins TRBV6-1 to TRBJ2-1; 10 positions match TRBD2. Germline V gene sequence: CDR1 MNHNS, CDR2 SASEGT. The CDR3 totals 14 residues. The junction had 3 bases not matched to a gene; V was cut back by 6 bases and J by 4 bases. CDR3 loop: CASSGTSAYNEQFF. The DNA for the CDR3 is TGTGCCAGCAGCGGGACTAGCGCATACAATGAGCAGTTCTTC.

There are many counts of this clonotype. The gene calls are TRBV27 and TRBJ2-2; 11 nucleotides align to TRBD2. The CDR3 consists of 16 residues. V gave up 3 bases and J gave up 5 bases; unmatched junction bases: 5. The germline gives CDR1 MNHEY, CDR2 SMNVEV (reference sequence). The DNA of the CDR3 is TGTGCCAGCAGTTTCATAGCGGGAGGGCCAACCGGGGAGCTGTTTTTT. Its protein product is CASSFIAGGPTGELFF.